Listed here is a single T cell receptor (beta chain). Per the original data handling: By means of reference gene primer amplification, nucleated cell counts were estimated. Repertoires were generated with immunoSEQ multiplex PCR, while TCRdb's copy carries only in-frame clones and drops some. The V and J calls and clone size come from that table; D and trimming were worked out from the DNA. This sample yields about 74,000 clones, of which 70% to 90% are seen a single time; less than 3% belongs to the top ten. These data belong to a study of blood T cell repertoires in COVID-19. Across the whole study: Material from acute and convalescent COVID-19 was sourced from the United States, Italy and Spain.

The TCR was taken from a man between 65 and 79 years old with active or convalescent COVID-19. Sequencing was carried out using peripheral blood.

The CDR3 DNA is TGCGCCAGCAGCTTGCCACTAGCGGGAAGGAGCTCCTACAATGAGCAGTTCTTC. This sequence encodes CASSLPLAGRSSYNEQFF. The V call is TRBV5-1, the J call TRBJ2-1; 10 bases line up with TRBD2. The CDR3 consists of 18 residues. V shed 1 base, J shed 0 bases, and the junction held 7 bases outside the gene matches. From germline, CDR1 is SGHRS and CDR2 YFSETQ.